These 26 T cell receptor beta chains were all obtained from the same sample, sequenced in a study of neurological immune-mediated disorders (dated by TCRdb to between 2018 and 2021). The library was made by 5' RACE. Instrument on record: Illumina HiSeq 2500. TCRdb reprocessing: public reads trimmed at Q25 with fastp, clones called with MiXCR, in-frame beta chains kept. Each record represents a unique CDR3 protein, reported with the most common genes and DNA among its rows. In all, the sample holds some 80,000 distinct CDR3 sequences, and 5% to 6% of those were seen once. The ten most abundant clones make up approximately 7.9% of the sample. The time point label corresponds to: longitudinal time-point 2. The sample was PBMCs. The receptors were gathered from a woman in her fifties or sixties with multiple sclerosis.

This clonotype occurred many times. Here the CDR3 DNA reads TGCGCCAGCAGCTTGGTAGTAGATACGCAGTATTTT. Translation gives CASSLVVDTQYF. This chain uses TRBV5-1 with TRBJ2-3; D ambiguous. V dropped 0 bases and J dropped 5 bases, with 4 bases sitting between them. This CDR3 comprises 12 residues. Germline V CDR1 and CDR2: SGHRS, YFSETQ.

This clonotype was counted at least ten times. The rearrangement links TRBV5-1 to TRBJ2-7; 13 nucleotides line up with TRBD2. CDR3 length: 16 amino acids. V gave up 4 bases and J gave up 0 bases; unmatched junction bases: 4. Germline V lookup: CDR1 SGHRS, CDR2 YFSETQ. The CDR3 sequence: CASSRLAGGSSYEQYF. DNA of the CDR3: TGCGCCAGCAGCCGACTAGCGGGGGGCTCCTCCTACGAGCAGTACTTC.

This clonotype appeared many times. The J gene is TRBJ1-1, the V gene TRBV12-3 or TRBV12-4; possibly TRBD1 for D (5 bases). V gave up 3 bases and J gave up 3 bases, with 8 bases separating them. CDR3 length equals 13 residues. The CDR3 DNA reads TGTGCCAGCAGTTTTGGGGCGGACACTGAAGCTTTCTTT. Residues: CASSFGADTEAFF.

This clonotype was recorded many times. V usage is TRBV20-1 and J usage is TRBJ2-1; TRBD2 matches at 11 bases. The CDR3 runs 17 residues. Germline loops: CDR1 DFQATT, CDR2 SNEGSKA (reference sequence). Germline trimming cut 6 bases from V and 7 bases from J; bases unmatched to any gene: 17. CDR3 coding DNA: TGCAGTGCAGCGGCGGGGACTAGCGGCCTACGGTGGAATGAGCAGTTCTTC. Encoded protein: CSAAAGTSGLRWNEQFF.

In its sample, this clonotype was seen many times. The V and J genes are TRBV21-1 and TRBJ1-5; the table's D call, TRBD1, was not checked against the DNA. TRBV21-1 has pseudogene status. This CDR3 region has 17 residues. CDR3 protein: CASSITGFFRSNQPQHF. CDR3 DNA: TGTGCCAGCAGCATCACAGGGTTCTTTCGTAGCAATCAGCCCCAGCATTTT.

In this sample, this clonotype turned up many times. J is TRBJ2-7 and V is TRBV25-1; D remains ambiguous. V dropped 1 base and J dropped 2 bases, with 12 bases sitting between them. The CDR3 has 15 amino acids. Germline CDR1 MGHDK, CDR2 SYGVNS. CDR3 loop: CASSEFWGSTYEQYF. The DNA of the CDR3 is TGTGCCAGCAGTGAATTTTGGGGATCTACCTACGAGCAGTACTTC.

This clonotype appeared many times. The chain combines TRBV7-9 with TRBJ2-7; a possible D gene is TRBD1 (5 bases). This CDR3 region has 11 residues. Trimming pared 3 bases from V and 7 bases from J, leaving 7 bases between. Germline CDR1 reads SEHNR; CDR2 reads FQNEAQ (reference sequence). CDR3 protein: CASSLGPEQYF. CDR3 sequence (DNA): TGTGCCAGCAGCTTGGGGCCAGAGCAGTACTTC.

This clonotype was seen many times. J is TRBJ2-2 and V is TRBV5-6; no firm D call. Trimming pared 4 bases from V and 1 base from J, leaving 11 bases between. Germline lookup yields CDR1 SGHDT and CDR2 YYEEEE. The CDR3 loop spans 15 amino acids. CDR3 residues: CASSPVWGNTGELFF. CDR3 sequence (DNA): TGTGCCAGCAGCCCTGTATGGGGGAACACCGGGGAGCTGTTTTTT.

This clonotype was observed at least ten times. This chain links TRBV28 with TRBJ2-6; D uncertain. Germline V gene sequence: CDR1 MDHEN, CDR2 SYDVKM. This CDR3 contains 16 residues. V shed 7 bases and J shed 0 bases, with 13 bases lying between them. CDR3 in amino acids: CASIRAGRSGANVLTF. The CDR3 DNA reads as TGTGCCAGCATCCGGGCCGGGCGCTCTGGGGCCAACGTCCTGACTTTC.

The chain carries TRBV12-3 or TRBV12-4 and TRBJ2-1, with 8 bases fitting TRBD2. V was clipped by 5 bases and J by 8 bases; unmatched bases: 14. The CDR3 contains 16 residues. Here the CDR3 DNA reads TGTGCCAGCAGTCCACAGGGAGCGGGGGTTGTTTATGAGCAGTTCTTC. Its translation is CASSPQGAGVVYEQFF.

This clonotype was counted many times. V gene TRBV5-1 combines with J gene TRBJ2-3, with TRBD2 matching over 11 bases. V was clipped by 3 bases and J by 2 bases; unmatched bases: 14. Per the germline V gene, CDR1 is SGHRS and CDR2 is YFSETQ. CDR3 length: 19 amino acids. The CDR3 DNA reads TGCGCCAGCAGCTCACATAGCGGGGGGGCCTTGACCTTCACAGATACGCAGTATTTT. It encodes CASSSHSGGALTFTDTQYF.

This clonotype was counted many times. V gene TRBV1 combines with J gene TRBJ2-2; the table's TRBD1 call for D was not verified on the DNA. TRBV1 is a pseudogene segment. The CDR3 consists of 18 residues. CDR3 nucleotides: TGCACCAGCAGCCAGCCTAGACAGGGGGGCGCCGGATCCGGGGAGCTGTTTTTT. This translates into CTSSQPRQGGAGSGELFF.

This clonotype was recorded at least ten times. This CDR3 is CSVEEGGQPQHF. CDR3 sequence (DNA): TGCAGCGTTGAAGAGGGAGGTCAGCCCCAGCATTTT. The chain couples TRBV29-1 to TRBJ1-5, with D uncertain. Deletions cut 0 bases from V and 6 bases from J, with 6 bases between. The CDR3 covers 12 residues. Germline V gives CDR1 SQVTM, CDR2 ANQGSEA. The entire variable domain, with the rest obtained from reference TRBV29-1 and TRBJ1-5, is as follows: SAVISQKPSRDICQRGTSLTIQCQVDSQVTMMFWYRQQPGQSLTLIATANQGSEATYESGFVIDKFPISRPNLTFSTLTVSNMSPEDSSIYLCSVEEGGQPQHFGDGTRLSIL.

This clonotype was counted ten times or more. The chain links TRBV5-1 to TRBJ1-1; 7 nucleotides align to TRBD1. This CDR3 spans 15 amino acids. Germline V lookup: CDR1 SGHRS, CDR2 YFSETQ. Unmatched junction bases numbered 7, after V lost 4 bases and J lost 1 base. CDR3 nucleotide sequence: TGCGCCAGCAGCCCGACAGGGTTGACGAACACTGAAGCTTTCTTT. Protein product: CASSPTGLTNTEAFF.

In this sample, this clonotype turned up many times. This chain links TRBV20-1 with TRBJ2-3, with 11 bases identical to TRBD2. This CDR3 has 15 amino acids. Losses at the gene ends were 4 bases for V and 4 bases for J; bases not matched to a gene: 7. Germline assignment: CDR1 DFQATT and CDR2 SNEGSKA (reference sequence). CDR3: CSAISGGAWADTQYF. DNA for the CDR3: TGCAGTGCTATTAGCGGGGGGGCCTGGGCAGATACGCAGTATTTT.

The CDR3 region is CASSPGSGASYNEQFF. The CDR3 DNA reads as TGTGCCAGCAGCCCCGGGTCGGGGGCTTCCTACAATGAGCAGTTCTTC. The genes are TRBV7-9 and TRBJ2-1; D might be TRBD1 or TRBD2, each matching 6 bases. Trimming pared 5 bases from V and 1 base from J, leaving 15 bases between. CDR3 length: 16 residues. Germline V gene data show CDR1 as SEHNR and CDR2 as FQNEAQ (reference sequence).

This clonotype was seen ten or more times. The chain joins TRBV5-1 to TRBJ2-5; tentative D call: TRBD1 (6 bases). This CDR3 has 15 residues. The V and J ends lost 0 bases and 5 bases respectively, with 14 bases between them. Germline V gene sequence: CDR1 SGHRS, CDR2 YFSETQ. The CDR3 loop is CASSLDVGARETQYF. CDR3 sequence (DNA): TGCGCCAGCAGCTTGGATGTGGGGGCCAGGGAGACCCAGTACTTC.

At least ten counts were recorded for this clonotype. The V and J genes are TRBV5-1 and TRBJ2-7; possibly TRBD1 for D (5 bases). The length of the CDR3 is 13 residues. V lost 5 bases to trimming and J lost 1 base, with 10 bases between them. Germline CDR1 reads SGHRS; CDR2 reads YFSETQ. The CDR3 sequence: CASRYTGSYEQYF. The CDR3 DNA sequence: TGCGCCAGCAGATATACAGGATCCTACGAGCAGTACTTC. The whole variable domain, remainder taken from reference TRBV5-1 and TRBJ2-7, is KAGVTQTPRYLIKTRGQQVTLSCSPISGHRSVSWYQQTPGQGLQFLFEYFSETQRNKGNFPGRFSGRQFSNSRSEMNVSTLELGDSALYLCASRYTGSYEQYFGPGTRLTVT.

This clonotype has ten or more counts. The rearrangement links TRBV20-1 to TRBJ2-7; no firm D call. The CDR3 runs to 12 residues. Germline V gene lookup returns CDR1 DFQATT and CDR2 SNEGSKA (reference sequence). Trimming removed 0 bases at V and 4 bases at J, with 7 bases between. The chain's CDR3 is CSAREGGYEQYF. CDR3 in DNA: TGCAGTGCTAGAGAGGGCGGATACGAGCAGTACTTC.

This clonotype has a count of ten or more. V and J are TRBV7-9 and TRBJ2-7, with D unclear. Germline CDR1 SEHNR, CDR2 FQNEAQ (reference sequence). CDR3 length: 12 amino acids. Trimming took 7 bases from V and 6 from J, leaving 13 bases between them. The CDR3 sequence is CASTPYVGEQYF. CDR3 DNA sequence: TGTGCCAGCACCCCATATGTGGGCGAGCAGTACTTC.

The chain couples TRBV20-1 to TRBJ2-1, with 12 bases aligning to TRBD2. Germline V gene data show CDR1 as DFQATT and CDR2 as SNEGSKA (reference sequence). V was pared by 6 bases and J by 8 bases, with 11 bases of the junction left unmatched. The CDR3 is 15 residues long. The CDR3 loop reads CSAGKRTSGDYEQFF. In nucleotides, the CDR3 is TGCAGTGCAGGCAAACGGACTAGCGGGGATTATGAGCAGTTCTTC.

The chain employs TRBV4-2 and TRBJ2-3; tentatively, D is TRBD1 (6 bases). CDR1 and CDR2 (germline): LGHNA, YNFKEQ. The CDR3 spans 14 residues. The V end was cut by 2 bases, the J end by 4 bases, with 10 bases between. The CDR3 protein is CASSQPGVSDTQYF. The DNA of the CDR3 is TGTGCCAGCAGCCAACCAGGGGTATCAGATACGCAGTATTTT.

The sample holds many counts of this clonotype. V gene TRBV5-6 combines with J gene TRBJ1-2; D unresolved. V lost 0 bases and J 2 bases, leaving 2 bases between the germline ends. CDR3 length equals 12 residues. Germline loops: CDR1 SGHDT, CDR2 YYEEEE. The CDR3 is CASSLVNYGYTF. For the CDR3, the DNA is TGTGCCAGCAGCTTGGTAAACTATGGCTACACCTTC.

This chain uses TRBV6-5 with TRBJ2-2; D tentatively reads TRBD1 or TRBD2 (7 bases each). Trimming cost V 6 bases and J 3 bases, with 20 bases left between them. CDR3 length: 17 residues. Germline V gene lookup returns CDR1 MNHEY and CDR2 SVGAGI. CDR3 in amino acids: CASRATSRGAYTGELFF. The DNA of the CDR3 is TGTGCCAGCAGGGCGACTAGCAGGGGGGCGTACACCGGGGAGCTGTTTTTT.

V and J are TRBV3-1 and TRBJ1-4; TRBD1 matches at 8 bases. Germline V gene data show CDR1 as LGHDT and CDR2 as YNNKEL (reference sequence). The CDR3 is 15 amino acids. V lost 5 bases and J lost 8; bases outside the gene matches: 10. This CDR3 reads CASSSGQGGGEKLFF. In DNA, the CDR3 is TGTGCCAGCAGCAGCGGACAGGGCGGTGGCGAAAAACTGTTTTTT.

This clonotype was observed at least ten times. CDR3: CASRLGDSSEQYF. The CDR3 DNA reads as TGCGCCAGCAGACTCGGCGACAGTTCCGAGCAGTACTTC. The chain joins TRBV4-1 to TRBJ2-7, with D perhaps TRBD1 (5 bases). From germline, CDR1 is MGHRA and CDR2 YSYEKL. The CDR3 is 13 amino acids. V lost 6 bases and J 6 bases, leaving 15 bases between the germline ends.